These T cell receptor beta chains were read from a single sample in a study of T cells after yellow fever vaccination. TCRdb itself ran the 5' RACE reads through MiXCR, one entry per CDR3 protein. The sample includes around 120,000 distinct CDR3 sequences, 7.2% of them seen just once. The specimen comprised CD4+ T cells sorted from PBMCs, sampled roughly 45 days after the first yellow fever vaccination. These receptors came from a man aged 18 to 29 who received the YFV17D yellow fever vaccine. The CDR3 runs from the conserved cysteine through the conserved F or W. D genes are given only for firm matches. The size entry is marked missing in some rows and otherwise reads once, few, many or a size class.

J: TRBJ1-3; size: many; D: TRBD1; V: TRBV12-3/TRBV12-4; DNA: TGTGCCAGCACCCAGACAGGGGCTGGAAACACCATATATTTT; CDR3: CASTQTGAGNTIYF
J: TRBJ2-3; size: many; D: TRBD2; V: TRBV20-1; DNA: TGCAGTGCTAGAGATCCGACTAGCGGGGTCCCAGATACGCAGTATTTT; CDR3: CSARDPTSGVPDTQYF
J: TRBJ2-1; size: many; D: TRBD1; V: TRBV7-6; DNA: TGTGCCAGCACTCGAGGGGGCTCCGCCAACAATGAGCAGTTCTTC; CDR3: CASTRGGSANNEQFF
J: TRBJ1-5; size: many; D: NA; V: TRBV11-2; DNA: TGTGCCAGCAGCTTAGACGGGATCCAGCCCCAGCATTTT; CDR3: CASSLDGIQPQHF
J: TRBJ2-3; size: many; D: NA; V: TRBV18; DNA: TGTGCCAGCTCACCAGTTCCGGGGGCGGGAGATACGCAGTATTTT; CDR3: CASSPVPGAGDTQYF
J: TRBJ1-3; size: many; D: NA; V: TRBV7-9; DNA: TGTGCCAGCAGCTCAACCCAAAAGGACACCATATATTTT; CDR3: CASSSTQKDTIYF
J: TRBJ1-1; size: many; D: NA; V: TRBV7-3; DNA: TGTGCCAGCAGCTGGTCCCCAGGGAGGAACACTGAAGCTTTCTTT; CDR3: CASSWSPGRNTEAFF
J: TRBJ2-5; size: many; D: NA; V: TRBV7-2; DNA: TGTGCCAGCAGCTCCAACCGAGCGGGCCCGGGAGAGACCCAGTACTTC; CDR3: CASSSNRAGPGETQYF
J: TRBJ2-6; size: many; D: NA; V: TRBV27; DNA: TGTGCCAGCACCGGAGGACACTCTTCAGGGGCCAACGTCCTGACTTTC; CDR3: CASTGGHSSGANVLTF
J: TRBJ2-2; size: NA; D: TRBD2; V: TRBV11-2; DNA: TGTGCCAGCAGCTCAGCGGGGGCTATCACCGGGGAGCTGTTTTTT; CDR3: CASSSAGAITGELFF
J: TRBJ2-5; size: few; D: TRBD2; V: TRBV12-3/TRBV12-4; DNA: TGTGCCAGCAGCGAAAACTCGGGGGGTGGGGAGACCCAGTACTTC; CDR3: CASSENSGGGETQYF
J: TRBJ2-3; size: many; D: NA; V: TRBV29-1; DNA: TGCAGCGTTGAAGGAGTCAGGGCAACAGATACGCAGTATTTT; CDR3: CSVEGVRATDTQYF
J: TRBJ2-1; size: many; D: TRBD2; V: TRBV4-1; DNA: TGCGCCAGCAGCCAACTTCTAGCGGGGGTTAGGTTCTTC; CDR3: CASSQLLAGVRFF
J: TRBJ2-5; size: many; D: TRBD2; V: TRBV7-2; DNA: TGTGCCAGCGGGATTGGGGGGGGGATAGAGACCCAGTACTTC; CDR3: CASGIGGGIETQYF
J: TRBJ1-4; size: many; D: NA; V: TRBV18; DNA: TGTGCCAGCTCACCAATGGGCGGACCAATCGCAACTAATGAAAAACTGTTTTTT; CDR3: CASSPMGGPIATNEKLFF
J: TRBJ2-3; size: many; D: TRBD1; V: TRBV4-3; DNA: TGCGCCAGCAGCCCGGATAGGACAGGGTGGGATACGCAGTATTTT; CDR3: CASSPDRTGWDTQYF
J: TRBJ2-5; size: NA; D: NA; V: TRBV19; DNA: TGTGCCAGTAGTCAGAGGCAAGAGACCCAGTACTTC; CDR3: CASSQRQETQYF
J: TRBJ1-2; size: NA; D: TRBD1; V: TRBV14; DNA: TGTGCCAGCAGCCAAGCGGGACAGGGGGCCTATGGCTACACCTTC; CDR3: CASSQAGQGAYGYTF
J: TRBJ2-3; size: many; D: NA; V: TRBV20-1; DNA: TGCAGTGCTAGAGGGTCCGGGGGACGAGATACGCAGTATTTT; CDR3: CSARGSGGRDTQYF
J: TRBJ2-2; size: NA; D: NA; V: TRBV5-4; DNA: TGTGCCAGCAGCTTGTTACAGAGAGCGAACACCGGGGAGCTGTTTTTT; CDR3: CASSLLQRANTGELFF
J: TRBJ2-5; size: few; D: NA; V: TRBV5-1; DNA: TGCGCCAGCAGTAACTTACAAGAGACCCAGTACTTC; CDR3: CASSNLQETQYF
J: TRBJ2-3; size: many; D: TRBD1; V: TRBV7-2; DNA: TGTGCCAGCAGCCTCGAACACAGGGGGTTCACAGATACGCAGTATTTT; CDR3: CASSLEHRGFTDTQYF
J: TRBJ2-7; size: many; D: NA; V: TRBV5-1; DNA: TGCGCCAGCAGCTTGCCAGGGGCCTACGAGCAGTACTTC; CDR3: CASSLPGAYEQYF
J: TRBJ2-7; size: many; D: NA; V: TRBV7-9; DNA: TGTGCCAGCAGCACCACGAGACATTCCTACGAGCAGTACTTC; CDR3: CASSTTRHSYEQYF
J: TRBJ2-3; size: many; D: NA; V: TRBV7-2; DNA: TGTGCCAGCAGCCCGATCAGCACAGATACGCAGTATTTT; CDR3: CASSPISTDTQYF
J: TRBJ2-2; size: NA; D: NA; V: TRBV4-3; DNA: TGCGCCAGCAGCCACCGCCGGGACACCTACACCGGGGAGCTGTTTTTT; CDR3: CASSHRRDTYTGELFF
J: TRBJ2-5; size: medium-sized; D: TRBD2; V: TRBV5-5; DNA: TGTGCCAGCAGCTTGTTTAGCGGGGGGGCCGAGACCCAGTACTTC; CDR3: CASSLFSGGAETQYF
J: TRBJ1-5; size: many; D: NA; V: TRBV6-5; DNA: TGTGCCAGCTCCGGGGAAAACCTCAATCAGCCCCAGCATTTT; CDR3: CASSGENLNQPQHF
J: TRBJ2-5; size: many; D: NA; V: TRBV5-6; DNA: TGTGCCAGCAGCTTATCGAGAGAGACCCAGTACTTC; CDR3: CASSLSRETQYF
J: TRBJ1-5; size: many; D: NA; V: TRBV6-1; DNA: TGTGCCAGCAGTGGGAGGGGGGGAGGTCAGCCCCAGCATTTT; CDR3: CASSGRGGGQPQHF
J: TRBJ2-5; size: NA; D: TRBD1; V: TRBV15; DNA: TGTGCCACCAGCAGGCCTGACAGGGCCGGTGAGACCCAGTACTTC; CDR3: CATSRPDRAGETQYF
J: TRBJ1-2; size: few; D: NA; V: TRBV18; DNA: TGTGCCAGCTCACCAGCCTTCGACTACACCTTC; CDR3: CASSPAFDYTF
J: TRBJ1-1; size: many; D: NA; V: TRBV7-2; DNA: TGTGCCAGCAGCTTAGAAGGGACGTACACTGAAGCTTTCTTT; CDR3: CASSLEGTYTEAFF
J: TRBJ2-1; size: many; D: NA; V: TRBV6-5; DNA: TGTGCCAGCAGTTCGTTTCTTGGTGAGCAGTTCTTC; CDR3: CASSSFLGEQFF
J: TRBJ2-5; size: many; D: NA; V: TRBV20-1; DNA: TGCAGTGCTAGAGATCCCCGGCAAGAGACCCAGTACTTC; CDR3: CSARDPRQETQYF
J: TRBJ2-3; size: many; D: TRBD1; V: TRBV12-5; DNA: TGTGCTAGTGGTCCTAACAGGGGAGGCACAGATACGCAGTATTTT; CDR3: CASGPNRGGTDTQYF
J: TRBJ2-3; size: many; D: NA; V: TRBV7-2; DNA: TGTGCCAGCAGCCTAACATATACGCAGTATTTT; CDR3: CASSLTYTQYF
J: TRBJ1-2; size: many; D: NA; V: TRBV25-1; DNA: TGTGCCAGCAGTGATTCCGGGACCACCTATGGCTACACCTTC; CDR3: CASSDSGTTYGYTF
J: TRBJ1-4; size: many; D: TRBD1; V: TRBV5-1; DNA: TGCGCCAGCAGCTTGACAGGGGAGACGAAAAAACTGTTTTTT; CDR3: CASSLTGETKKLFF
J: TRBJ2-6; size: many; D: NA; V: TRBV4-2; DNA: TGTGCCAGCAGCCAAGACATCAACTCTGGGGCCAACGTCCTGACTTTC; CDR3: CASSQDINSGANVLTF
J: TRBJ1-5; size: few; D: TRBD1; V: TRBV2; DNA: TGTGCCTTCTGGTCTTGGGGCCAGGGGGGAAGGACGGATCAGCCCCAGCATTTT; CDR3: CAFWSWGQGGRTDQPQHF
J: TRBJ2-3; size: many; D: NA; V: TRBV28; DNA: TGTGCCAGCAGGCGGGACAGACGCACAGATACGCAGTATTTT; CDR3: CASRRDRRTDTQYF
J: TRBJ1-1; size: few; D: NA; V: TRBV5-1; DNA: TGCGCCAGCAGGACCCTCGGGTATAGGACTGAAGCTTTCTTT; CDR3: CASRTLGYRTEAFF
J: TRBJ1-1; size: NA; D: NA; V: TRBV5-6; DNA: TGTGCCAGCACCCCTCGTTTTAGACCAGGGTCTGAAGCTTTCTTT; CDR3: CASTPRFRPGSEAFF
J: TRBJ1-2; size: many; D: TRBD1; V: TRBV7-2; DNA: TGTGCCAGCAGTAGGGACAGGGGCGATATGCATGGCTACACCTTC; CDR3: CASSRDRGDMHGYTF